This TCR beta chain was observed in a study of cytomegalovirus exposure and HLA in healthy donors (TCRdb year 2017). Describing the broader study: An earlier analysis of 587 of the donors reported 276 Gb of sequence data and 117 million unique TCR beta sequences obtained from some 200 million T cells. To predict cytomegalovirus infection status, the study combined high-throughput TCR immunosequencing, statistical association of individual TCRs with disease status, and machine learning. Besides the first cohort of about 730 subjects, a separate validation cohort made up of over 100 different subjects was used. Every repertoire in the discovery cohort had been generated on one and the same sequencing platform. HLA typing included class I and class II loci at four-digit resolution. Roughly 5 DR-DQ haplotypes were treated as single units for association and clustering because of strong linkage in the cohort. Alongside the repertoire data, information on donor age, sex, ethnicity and CMV serostatus was compiled. A later genetic analysis took genome-wide SNP genotypes for about three fifths of the roughly 700 donors and used that subset as a discovery cohort. A later analysis re-examined previously published TCR beta repertoires from 600 to 700 donors and added high-resolution HLA genotyping to investigate patterns of TCR occurrence. The number of donors typed differed by locus, with about 620-630 for A, B, C, DRB1 and DQB1, approximately 500 for DQA1, 606 for DPA1, and around 430 for DPB1. Among a few hundred genotyped donors of the cohort, an average of approximately 240,000 unique TCR beta nucleotide sequences were sequenced per donor, roughly 20% of them non-productive. The later analysis used no new phenotypic data to find candidate immune exposures, relying instead on TCR beta sequences and their occurrence across donors. Roughly 300 gigabases of sequencing data and 70 million to 100 million unique TCR sequences were included in an early release covering 550 to 800 HLA-typed donors. The study aimed to test whether signatures of past pathogen exposure could be identified by cataloging public T cell receptors. The study profiled the T cell repertoires of more than 500 subjects by immunosequencing and related them to cytomegalovirus serostatus. Of the approximately 400 genotyped donors, approximately 83% fell in the genetic ancestry cluster associated with self-reported Caucasian donors. In an earlier analysis of several hundred of the donors, high-throughput TCR beta sequencing was used to judge whether each TCR beta V gene segment behaved as functional or pseudogenic.

The CDR3 has 11 amino acids, counting the end cysteine and phenylalanine. CDR3 DNA only is kept here, 33 bases in frame from base 1. CDR1 MDHEN and CDR2 SYDVKM were looked up in the germline V gene. General study outcomes and caveats: Some IMGT-functional V segments, including TRBV6-2 and TRBV6-3, could not be distinguished by the 87-base-pair reads and were therefore excluded. Most TCR sequences were observed very rarely across donors, whereas some public TCRs were present in many individuals. The only immune exposure information available for the cohort was CMV serostatus. The presence/absence analyses assumed that sequencing depth was roughly uniform across donors, and that assumption may not be true. Only TCR beta chains were sequenced in this cohort, and the absence of alpha or paired-chain data limited detectable features. In both the original and validation cohorts, the classifier was reported to diagnose cytomegalovirus status with high specificity and sensitivity. Several of the top co-occurrence clusters appeared to be linked to parvovirus B19, influenza, CMV and Epstein-Barr virus, according to a later analysis. A later analysis found that TCR association rates varied across HLA loci, with DRB1 alleles showing the most associated TCRs and HLA-C alleles the fewest. Assigning TCR associations to individual alleles was difficult when HLA alleles, especially DR and DQ, strongly co-occurred. A later analysis found that most CMV-associated TCR beta chains appeared HLA-restricted, with HLA associations seemingly driven largely by CMV exposure. In a later analysis, about 17,000 TCR beta sequences were associated with specific HLA alleles at a false discovery rate of 0.05. A cluster of highly shared sequence variants was judged likely to represent a technical artifact of the sequencing pipeline. According to the authors, the approach could potentially be generalized to other disease states and immunological phenotypes. The study listed approximately 150 TCR beta chains as associated with cytomegalovirus. V-gene and J-gene trimming of TCR beta chains was associated with a missense DCLRE1C variant in a later genetic analysis, and the association was replicated in an independent cohort. Because some donors lacked HLA typing at each locus, the association tests relied only on the typed subset. According to a later genetic analysis, donors in an Asian-associated ancestry cluster had fewer N-insertions in productive TCRs than the approximately 670-donor mean. Correlated functional status among segregating V segments might be attributable to linkage disequilibrium, but an unknown experimental factor could not be ruled out. Broadly in line with IMGT annotations, most TCR beta V segments showed up in productive rearrangements about 87% or about 30% of the time in an earlier analysis of several hundred of the donors. Three of the identified cytomegalovirus-associated TCR beta chains were confirmed in vitro to be specific for cytomegalovirus antigens. A further reported finding was that TCR beta sequences accurately predicted the HLA-A and HLA-B alleles for most subjects in the first cohort. The earlier analysis of fewer than 750 of the donors excluded some 15 rarely observed V segments, including chromosome 9 orphons, because counts were too low. In a later analysis, HLA-associated TCR beta chains showed more clonal expansion and lower generation probabilities than non-associated chains that were equally common.

The cohort consisted of some 730 healthy bone marrow donors. At the time of sampling, every cohort member was nominally healthy, though immune exposures that went unrecorded were likely present. The donor tested CMV seropositive and was one of the 289 seropositive cohort members. A peripheral blood sample was provided by each donor, and peripheral blood mononuclear cells were used for TCR beta sequencing. Genomic DNA was extracted from the blood cell samples with the Qiagen DNeasy Blood Extraction Kit. In regard to this clone: Its antigen is currently not known.

Library preparation used the immunoSEQ multiplex PCR assay. The multiplex PCR relied on a mix of 60 forward primers for TCR Vbeta segments and 13 reverse primers for TCR Jbeta segments. The CDR3 region of rearranged TCR beta genes was amplified from genomic DNA with a multiplex PCR assay. Amplified TCR beta libraries were sequenced as 87-base-pair reads on the Illumina HiSeq System. Under the source paper's analysis protocol: Across the roughly 700 repertoires, a later analysis counted some 81 million unique TCR beta chains, 9 million to 14 million of which were shared by at least two donors. A nearest-neighbor algorithm error-corrected the raw reads and collapsed the reads into unique sequences, merging closely related sequences to remove PCR and sequencing errors. To assign V, D and J gene segments, CDR3 sequences were aligned to IMGT reference sequences. For a sequence to be retained, at least a six-nucleotide match to both a V gene segment and a J gene segment was required. Rearrangements were called productive when the CDR3 lacked stop codons and stayed in frame with V and J; all others were non-productive. Following IMGT convention, CDR3 was defined as the stretch from the second conserved V-encoded cysteine up to the conserved J-encoded phenylalanine. Sequences without an unambiguous match to a single V gene segment were excluded from the earlier analysis of over 500 of the donors. In an earlier analysis of approximately 590 of the donors, a V segment was called functional when productive rearrangements were above 56.7%, and segregating when the standard deviation between donors exceeded 5%. A statistical classification framework was built for diagnosing cytomegalovirus status from the catalog of TCR beta chain sequences. In a later analysis, TCR nucleotide sequences were compared against IMGT/GENE-DB human TR gene sequences so that V and J genes could be assigned. In a later analysis, CDR3 sequences and most-parsimonious VDJ recombination scenarios were assigned using the TCRdist pipeline. In a later analysis, every TCR beta chain was defined by the combination of its CDR3 amino acid sequence and its V-gene family, and reads without a unique V-gene family were dropped. As a way to deal with suspected cross-contamination and a sequencing artifact, a later analysis dropped hundreds of nucleotide sequences that were highly shared and had low generation probability. In a later analysis, a clonal expansion index for each public chain was calculated from normalized within-repertoire ranks of inferred template counts. Generation probabilities in a later analysis came from a VDJ recombination model fitted to out-of-frame rearrangements, and those results were checked against IGoR. A later analysis scored TCR-TCR, TCR-HLA and TCR-CMV co-occurrence with hypergeometric tests, applying a repertoire-size bias correction to TCR pairs. In a later analysis, false discovery rates were estimated by permuting HLA or CMV assignments 20 times. In a later analysis, co-occurring TCRs were grouped with DBSCAN, and TCRdist sequence similarity was added when clustering was performed within HLA-allele-positive subsets. Repertoires with fewer than 30,000 or more than 120,000 public chains, plus five repertoires with anomalous nucleotide sharing, were excluded from co-occurrence clustering. Here the immuneACCESS table is served through TCRdb, limited to in-frame sequences with V and J called. Missing clones are a known gap in these copies; in checked studies unresolved V genes cover under half, and the rest lacks a known reason. V and J calls and clone size are given by that table; D and trimming were obtained from the DNA. This sample's listing comprises tens of thousands of clones. The ten top clones hold approximately 3.8% of the sample.

Sample: PBMCs. This sequence was found in a female donor in good health and CMV-seropositive. The chain employs TRBV28 and TRBJ2-7; no D gene call is confident. The encoded CDR3 is CAAAYNYEQYF. The DNA sequence follows: TGTGCGGCGGCTTATAACTACGAGCAGTACTTC.